This T cell receptor (beta chain) was identified in a study of T cell repertoires in cytomegalovirus infection. As for the study in general: Public signatures in TCR beta pointed to CMV infection and matching HLA type.

There are 14 residues in the CDR3. The germline CDR1 and CDR2 sequences are KGHSH and LQKENI. Trimming cost V 3 bases and J 1 base, with 8 bases left between them. In this sample, this clonotype turned up once. Its antigen is not known. In TCRdb, the reads were re-called with MiXCR into one record per CDR3 protein. The data show more than 250,000 distinct CDR3 sequences, about 25% seen once. Study-wide points: Pooled public TCR beta family frequency picked out CMV carriers with the relevant HLA. CMV-specific TCR beta clonotypes restricted by HLA-C were the ones dominating the ex vivo response.

Source: cultured PBMCs, taken from culture after CMV antigen stimulation. V and J are TRBV18 and TRBJ2-3, with unresolved D. The TCR sequence derives from a human donor in good health (CMV status not recorded). Some clones in this sample may be carry-over from other donors' samples. CDR3 in DNA: TGTGCCAGCTCACCTAGGTCTGGCACAGATACGCAGTATTTT. Residues: CASSPRSGTDTQYF.